This T cell receptor beta chain was identified in a study of cytotoxic CD8 clonotypes in ibrutinib-treated CLL. The overall study: Productive templates averaged approximately 260,000 per sample, and productive rearrangements 85,000 to 95,000. Whole-study findings and limits: Clonality was elevated at ibrutinib response and had returned toward baseline at progression. Under treatment, the uncommon public clonotypes either contracted or remained stable.

As to this clone: Its specificity is unknown.

Profiling relied on immunoSEQ multiplex PCR, and the TCRdb table lists in-frame clones only, not all of them. The sample shows hundreds of thousands of clones, 70% of them seen only once. Losses at the gene ends were 9 bases for V and 9 bases for J; bases not matched to a gene: 8. Germline CDR1 MNHEY, CDR2 SMNVEV (reference sequence). This CDR3 has 12 residues. The TCR comes from a human donor with chronic lymphocytic leukemia. The V call is TRBV27, the J call TRBJ2-1; 7 bases match TRBD1. The specimen was PBMCs, collected after 24 months of ibrutinib treatment. The CDR3 DNA reads as TGTGCCAGTATGACAGGGCATACTGAGCAGTTCTTC. Residues: CASMTGHTEQFF.